This T cell receptor (beta chain) stems from a study of cytomegalovirus exposure and HLA in healthy donors. About the study: There were 100 million to 130 million unique TCR beta sequences, drawn from 200 million or so T cells, in an earlier analysis. Of about 390 genotyped donors, roughly 80% grouped in the Caucasian-associated ancestry cluster.

PCR was performed using 60 Vbeta and 13 Jbeta primers. In the authors' methods: In a later analysis, about 11 million of approximately 86 million unique beta chains occurred in at least two donors. TCRdb keeps only in-frame clones here, not all; method: immunoSEQ multiplex PCR. That table is the source of V, J and clone size, and D and trimming were worked out from the DNA. The table includes some 130,000 clones, more than 70% detected once. Input material: PBMCs. The origin of this receptor is a man between 25 and 39 years old in good health and CMV-seronegative.

The CDR3 DNA is TGTGCCAGCAGCGTTATTCTCGGGACAGGGGGCGGAAATGAGCAGTTCTTC. Protein: CASSVILGTGGGNEQFF. This chain joins TRBV2 and TRBJ2-1, with 12 nucleotides matching TRBD1. Germline assignment: CDR1 SNHLY and CDR2 FYNNEI. This CDR3 is built from 17 residues. V dropped 6 bases and J dropped 7; count of bases not matched to a gene: 13. Together with reference TRBV2 and TRBJ2-1, the CDR3 gives the full variable domain: EPEVTQTPSHQVTQMGQEVILRCVPISNHLYFYWYRQILGQKVEFLVSFYNNEISEKSEIFDDQFSVERPDGSNFTLKIRSTKLEDSAMYFCASSVILGTGGGNEQFFGPGTRLTVL.